A selection of T cell receptor beta chains follows, all from one sample in a study of blood T cell repertoires in COVID-19. The method was immunoSEQ multiplex PCR; TCRdb's version includes in-frame clones alone and lacks a portion of them. This table has 150,000 to 200,000 clones, 88% appearing once. The sample consisted of peripheral blood. The receptors originated from a man aged 55 to 70 with acute or convalescent COVID-19. Each CDR3 is given with its conserved first and last residue. A D gene is named only where the DNA matches it firmly.

>TRBV5-1|TRBJ2-2|TRBD1
CASSRDRVDGELFF
>TRBV27|TRBJ1-2|-
CASSFIGEPYGYTF
>TRBV19|TRBJ1-5|-
CASSIGLGRNRNQPQHF
>TRBV5-8|TRBJ1-4|TRBD1
CAIKGADRVGEKLFF
>TRBV19|TRBJ1-1|-
CASTQNTEAFF
>TRBV6-5|TRBJ1-2|-
CASSYGSGANYGYTF
>TRBV5-1|TRBJ2-5|-
CASSLKSANPRTQYF
>TRBV7-9|TRBJ2-6|-
CASSLGTGITGANVLTF
>TRBV28|TRBJ1-3|TRBD1
CASSQTGVPAGNTIYF
>TRBV29-1|TRBJ1-2|TRBD1
CSVERGRSYGYTF
>TRBV4-2|TRBJ1-1|-
CASSQDRQAKHIMNTEAFF
>TRBV6-2/TRBV6-3|TRBJ1-4|-
CASSPKGRHRLSAKGRDEKLFF
>TRBV5-4|TRBJ2-2|TRBD2
CASSLARGLAGTGELFF
>TRBV5-6|TRBJ2-5|-
CASSSDPTAQETQYF
>TRBV5-1|TRBJ2-3|TRBD1
CASSFSGGGDTQYF
>TRBV3-1/TRBV3-2|TRBJ1-2|-
CASSQPQENYGYTF
>TRBV7-3|TRBJ2-3|TRBD1
CASSQTSGGSTDTQYF
>TRBV4-1|TRBJ1-1|TRBD1
CASSQLRGDREEAFF
>TRBV3-1/TRBV3-2|TRBJ2-5|-
CASSQPHRNYQETQYF
>TRBV7-3|TRBJ2-4|-
CASSLVGQGIQYF
>TRBV9|TRBJ1-5|-
CASSPGRGGRPQHF
>TRBV6-5|TRBJ1-3|-
CASSSFSGNTIYF
>TRBV19|TRBJ1-2|TRBD1
CASTEDRGRGNYGYTF
>TRBV12-3/TRBV12-4|TRBJ2-7|TRBD2
CASSQGLGEQYF
>TRBV4-1|TRBJ2-5|TRBD1
CASSHTGDVLQKTQYF
>TRBV5-1|TRBJ1-1|-
CASSRDPRGTSTEAFF
>TRBV27|TRBJ2-1|-
CASSLRGTSFF
>TRBV4-2|TRBJ1-6|-
CASSQVRQQPNSPLHF
>TRBV3-1/TRBV3-2|TRBJ1-1|-
CASSLPGLLNTEAFF
>TRBV30|TRBJ2-7|TRBD1
CAWNSGTVSSYEQYF
>TRBV5-1|TRBJ2-7|TRBD2
CASSPEGGLAGRGEQYF
>TRBV5-1|TRBJ2-7|-
CASSLGHELGRDEQYF
>TRBV5-5|TRBJ2-7|-
CASAAEGTKQYF
>TRBV27|TRBJ1-2|-
CASGPRSTYGYTF
>TRBV5-5|TRBJ2-5|-
CASSPDSQETQYF
>TRBV24-1|TRBJ1-2|-
CATSLGGNYGYTF
>TRBV6-5|TRBJ1-2|TRBD1
CASRDRGWPNYGYTF
>TRBV5-1|TRBJ2-3|-
CASSLSPSSDTQYF
>TRBV6-5|TRBJ1-5|-
CASKRSGSNQPQHF
>TRBV27|TRBJ2-1|TRBD2
CASSSIAGGNYNEQFF
>TRBV24-1|TRBJ2-3|TRBD1
CATSDRTGGSTDTQYF
>TRBV5-8|TRBJ1-6|-
CASSQGRNSPLHF
>TRBV6-1|TRBJ1-6|TRBD1
CASSDTGTDNSPLHF